A selection of T cell receptor beta chains follows, all from one sample in a study of CD8+ T cells in alopecia areata. Method: immunoSEQ multiplex PCR; TCRdb's copy keeps in-frame clones and lacks some. The data contain around 200,000 clones, around 63% of them singletons. The input for sequencing was CD4+ T cells sorted from blood, taken at week 0. The receptor set was obtained from a human donor with alopecia areata. CDR3s include the opening cysteine and the closing phenylalanine or tryptophan. The D gene is left open where the match is weak. A clone size is listed for some rows: how often the clone was seen (once, few, many), or a class if it is expanded.

TRBV5-1	NA	TRBJ2-7	TRBD1	TGCGCCAGCAGCTCACAGGGGTTGCCCTACGAGCAGTACTTC	CASSSQGLPYEQYF
TRBV27	NA	TRBJ2-7	NA	TGTGCCAGCAGTTTAGATCAGGGTAGCTCCTACGAGCAGTACTTC	CASSLDQGSSYEQYF
TRBV4-3	once	TRBJ2-7	NA	TGCGCCAGCAGCCGCAGTTTGAGCTCCTACGAGCAGTACTTC	CASSRSLSSYEQYF
TRBV5-1	NA	TRBJ2-6	TRBD1	TGCGCCAGCATCCCAGGGGGCGCTGGGGCCAACGTCCTGACTTTC	CASIPGGAGANVLTF
TRBV4-3	NA	TRBJ1-2	NA	TGCGCCAGCAGCCAAGTCGGGGCAGATTATGGCTACACCTTC	CASSQVGADYGYTF
TRBV15	NA	TRBJ2-7	TRBD1	TGTGCCACCAGCGTCCGGGACAGGCTTTACGAGCAGTACTTC	CATSVRDRLYEQYF
TRBV27	NA	TRBJ1-3	NA	TGTGCCAGCAGTTTCGGTAGACAGGCGGGATCTGGAAACACCATATATTTT	CASSFGRQAGSGNTIYF
TRBV6-5	NA	TRBJ1-4	NA	TGTGCCAGCAGTTACTCGTTACAGGGAGACGAAAAACTGTTTTTT	CASSYSLQGDEKLFF
TRBV5-1	NA	TRBJ2-3	NA	TGCGCCAGCAGCTTGGCCTGGGGGGCAACGCAGTATTTT	CASSLAWGATQYF
TRBV5-6	few	TRBJ1-1	NA	TGTGCCAGCAGCTTGGTTCAATCCAACACTGAAGCTTTCTTT	CASSLVQSNTEAFF
TRBV2	few	TRBJ2-1	NA	TGTGCCAGCAGGGGAGAAAATGAGCAGTTCTTC	CASRGENEQFF
TRBV6-5	NA	TRBJ1-1	NA	TGTGCCAGCAGTTTCGGACAGCGGAACACTGAAGCTTTCTTT	CASSFGQRNTEAFF
TRBV6-5	NA	TRBJ1-5	NA	TGTGCCAGCAGTGCCGCCAAGAATCAGCCCCAGCATTTT	CASSAAKNQPQHF
TRBV30	NA	TRBJ1-4	TRBD1	TGTGCCTGGAGTCTAGGGGGCCTGGCTAATGAAAAACTGTTTTTT	CAWSLGGLANEKLFF
TRBV30	NA	TRBJ1-2	NA	TGTGCCTGGAGGAGGATCAACACACGCTACACCTTC	CAWRRINTRYTF
TRBV7-2	medium-sized	TRBJ2-2	TRBD2	TGTGCCAGCAGCACCCAGAGCGGGGAGGCCGGGGAGCTGTTTTTT	CASSTQSGEAGELFF
TRBV29-1	NA	TRBJ2-2	NA	TGCAGCGTTGCCCCTTACACCGGGGAGCTGTTTTTT	CSVAPYTGELFF
TRBV29-1	NA	TRBJ1-1	NA	TGCAGCGTTATCCGGACGATGGTAACTGAAGCTTTCTTT	CSVIRTMVTEAFF
TRBV29-1	NA	TRBJ1-1	TRBD1	TGCAGCGCCGGGACCGGGACAGAGAACACTGAAGCTTTCTTT	CSAGTGTENTEAFF
TRBV2	few	TRBJ2-1	NA	TGTGCCAGCAGTGCCGGAAGGGGGGGCGGAGATGAGCAGTTCTTC	CASSAGRGGGDEQFF
TRBV25-1	NA	TRBJ1-1	NA	TGTGCCAGCATACGGGACACTGAAGCTTTCTTT	CASIRDTEAFF
TRBV30	NA	TRBJ2-3	TRBD2	TGTGCCTGGAGGCGGGGGGGCACAGATACGCAGTATTTT	CAWRRGGTDTQYF
TRBV5-1	NA	TRBJ2-3	NA	TGCGCCAGCAGCTTTAGGGGGACCTACACAGATACGCAGTATTTT	CASSFRGTYTDTQYF
TRBV4-3	NA	TRBJ2-5	TRBD1	TGCGCCAGCAGCCGGGGACAGGGGGGAGAGACCCAGTACTTC	CASSRGQGGETQYF
TRBV5-5	few	TRBJ2-7	NA	TGTGCCAGCAGCACCGACAGTCTCCGCTACGAGCAGTACTTC	CASSTDSLRYEQYF
TRBV2	NA	TRBJ2-1	TRBD1	TGTGCCAGCAAGAGCGGACAGGGGGCGAATGAGCAGTTCTTC	CASKSGQGANEQFF
TRBV4-1	NA	TRBJ1-1	NA	TGCGCCAGCAGCCCCAGGGTCGTTACTGAAGCTTTCTTT	CASSPRVVTEAFF
TRBV5-4	NA	TRBJ2-3	NA	TGTGCCAGCAGCGACATGGGCACAGATACGCAGTATTTT	CASSDMGTDTQYF
TRBV5-4	NA	TRBJ1-2	TRBD1	TGTGCCAGCAGCTTTAATCTTGATAGGGACAGAGGCTACACCTTC	CASSFNLDRDRGYTF
TRBV7-2	NA	TRBJ1-1	TRBD1	TGTGCCAGCAGCTTAGGGGGACCGGGACAGGGGGCGAGGACTGAAGCTTTCTTT	CASSLGGPGQGARTEAFF
TRBV6-6	NA	TRBJ1-4	NA	TGTGCCAGCAGTATGAGTGAAAAACTGTTTTTT	CASSMSEKLFF
TRBV5-1	NA	TRBJ2-5	TRBD2	TGCGCCAGCAGCTTGGAAGCGGGGGGGTACCAAGAGACCCAGTACTTC	CASSLEAGGYQETQYF
TRBV7-3	NA	TRBJ1-1	NA	TGTGCCAGCAGCATTCCGGGAAGTGGTGAAGCTTTCTTT	CASSIPGSGEAFF
TRBV14	once	TRBJ1-6	NA	TGTGCCAGCAGCCAAGATATCCCCGGGGTTGGTTCACCCCTCCACTTT	CASSQDIPGVGSPLHF
TRBV6-5	NA	TRBJ2-3	NA	TGTGCCAGCAGGGGTGCAGGGACAGATACGCAGTATTTT	CASRGAGTDTQYF
TRBV29-1	NA	TRBJ2-1	NA	TGCAGCGTTGATGGCCAGGGGACCTACAATGAGCAGTTCTTC	CSVDGQGTYNEQFF
TRBV10-3	few	TRBJ2-2	NA	TGTGCCAGCAGTACGAACACCGGGGAGCTGTTTTTT	CASSTNTGELFF
TRBV29-1	few	TRBJ1-1	NA	TGCAGCGCTCACTTCCGGGCTAGTGATCGTGCTTTCTTT	CSAHFRASDRAFF
TRBV29-1	few	TRBJ1-6	NA	TGCAGCGTTGGGGAGGGTTTTAATTCACCCCTCCACTTT	CSVGEGFNSPLHF
TRBV20-1	NA	TRBJ1-4	NA	TGCAGTGCTAGAATGGAAAAACTGTTTTTT	CSARMEKLFF
TRBV30	NA	TRBJ2-1	TRBD1	TGTGCCTGGAGTTTGGACAGGGTGAATGAGCAGTTCTTC	CAWSLDRVNEQFF
TRBV4-3	few	TRBJ2-3	NA	TGCGCCAGCAGCCAAGGTACCGGACTCACAGATACGCAGTATTTT	CASSQGTGLTDTQYF
TRBV5-1	NA	TRBJ2-3	TRBD1	TGCGCCAGCAGCTGGACAGGGTCAGATACGCAGTATTTT	CASSWTGSDTQYF
TRBV30	NA	TRBJ1-5	NA	TGTGCCTGGAGTGTACGGCCCGGGGTCAATCAGCCCCAGCATTTT	CAWSVRPGVNQPQHF
TRBV11-2	once	TRBJ2-6	NA	TGTGCCAGCGCCCCGGCTGGGGCCAACGTCCTGACTTTC	CASAPAGANVLTF
TRBV29-1	NA	TRBJ2-7	TRBD2	TGCAGCGTTGAAGACGCGGCCGGACTAGGGTTCGAGCAGTACTTC	CSVEDAAGLGFEQYF
TRBV29-1	NA	TRBJ2-4	NA	TGCAGCGCTGAAAGGCCGGGCGGCCCCGGGTTGTACTTC	CSAERPGGPGLYF
TRBV9	NA	TRBJ2-3	TRBD2	TGTGCCAGCAGCGCTTCTCCGGGACTAGCCTCAGATACGCAGTATTTT	CASSASPGLASDTQYF
TRBV5-1	NA	TRBJ2-5	TRBD2	TGCGCCAGCAGCCTGGGACTAGCGGGCCAAGAGACCCAGTACTTC	CASSLGLAGQETQYF